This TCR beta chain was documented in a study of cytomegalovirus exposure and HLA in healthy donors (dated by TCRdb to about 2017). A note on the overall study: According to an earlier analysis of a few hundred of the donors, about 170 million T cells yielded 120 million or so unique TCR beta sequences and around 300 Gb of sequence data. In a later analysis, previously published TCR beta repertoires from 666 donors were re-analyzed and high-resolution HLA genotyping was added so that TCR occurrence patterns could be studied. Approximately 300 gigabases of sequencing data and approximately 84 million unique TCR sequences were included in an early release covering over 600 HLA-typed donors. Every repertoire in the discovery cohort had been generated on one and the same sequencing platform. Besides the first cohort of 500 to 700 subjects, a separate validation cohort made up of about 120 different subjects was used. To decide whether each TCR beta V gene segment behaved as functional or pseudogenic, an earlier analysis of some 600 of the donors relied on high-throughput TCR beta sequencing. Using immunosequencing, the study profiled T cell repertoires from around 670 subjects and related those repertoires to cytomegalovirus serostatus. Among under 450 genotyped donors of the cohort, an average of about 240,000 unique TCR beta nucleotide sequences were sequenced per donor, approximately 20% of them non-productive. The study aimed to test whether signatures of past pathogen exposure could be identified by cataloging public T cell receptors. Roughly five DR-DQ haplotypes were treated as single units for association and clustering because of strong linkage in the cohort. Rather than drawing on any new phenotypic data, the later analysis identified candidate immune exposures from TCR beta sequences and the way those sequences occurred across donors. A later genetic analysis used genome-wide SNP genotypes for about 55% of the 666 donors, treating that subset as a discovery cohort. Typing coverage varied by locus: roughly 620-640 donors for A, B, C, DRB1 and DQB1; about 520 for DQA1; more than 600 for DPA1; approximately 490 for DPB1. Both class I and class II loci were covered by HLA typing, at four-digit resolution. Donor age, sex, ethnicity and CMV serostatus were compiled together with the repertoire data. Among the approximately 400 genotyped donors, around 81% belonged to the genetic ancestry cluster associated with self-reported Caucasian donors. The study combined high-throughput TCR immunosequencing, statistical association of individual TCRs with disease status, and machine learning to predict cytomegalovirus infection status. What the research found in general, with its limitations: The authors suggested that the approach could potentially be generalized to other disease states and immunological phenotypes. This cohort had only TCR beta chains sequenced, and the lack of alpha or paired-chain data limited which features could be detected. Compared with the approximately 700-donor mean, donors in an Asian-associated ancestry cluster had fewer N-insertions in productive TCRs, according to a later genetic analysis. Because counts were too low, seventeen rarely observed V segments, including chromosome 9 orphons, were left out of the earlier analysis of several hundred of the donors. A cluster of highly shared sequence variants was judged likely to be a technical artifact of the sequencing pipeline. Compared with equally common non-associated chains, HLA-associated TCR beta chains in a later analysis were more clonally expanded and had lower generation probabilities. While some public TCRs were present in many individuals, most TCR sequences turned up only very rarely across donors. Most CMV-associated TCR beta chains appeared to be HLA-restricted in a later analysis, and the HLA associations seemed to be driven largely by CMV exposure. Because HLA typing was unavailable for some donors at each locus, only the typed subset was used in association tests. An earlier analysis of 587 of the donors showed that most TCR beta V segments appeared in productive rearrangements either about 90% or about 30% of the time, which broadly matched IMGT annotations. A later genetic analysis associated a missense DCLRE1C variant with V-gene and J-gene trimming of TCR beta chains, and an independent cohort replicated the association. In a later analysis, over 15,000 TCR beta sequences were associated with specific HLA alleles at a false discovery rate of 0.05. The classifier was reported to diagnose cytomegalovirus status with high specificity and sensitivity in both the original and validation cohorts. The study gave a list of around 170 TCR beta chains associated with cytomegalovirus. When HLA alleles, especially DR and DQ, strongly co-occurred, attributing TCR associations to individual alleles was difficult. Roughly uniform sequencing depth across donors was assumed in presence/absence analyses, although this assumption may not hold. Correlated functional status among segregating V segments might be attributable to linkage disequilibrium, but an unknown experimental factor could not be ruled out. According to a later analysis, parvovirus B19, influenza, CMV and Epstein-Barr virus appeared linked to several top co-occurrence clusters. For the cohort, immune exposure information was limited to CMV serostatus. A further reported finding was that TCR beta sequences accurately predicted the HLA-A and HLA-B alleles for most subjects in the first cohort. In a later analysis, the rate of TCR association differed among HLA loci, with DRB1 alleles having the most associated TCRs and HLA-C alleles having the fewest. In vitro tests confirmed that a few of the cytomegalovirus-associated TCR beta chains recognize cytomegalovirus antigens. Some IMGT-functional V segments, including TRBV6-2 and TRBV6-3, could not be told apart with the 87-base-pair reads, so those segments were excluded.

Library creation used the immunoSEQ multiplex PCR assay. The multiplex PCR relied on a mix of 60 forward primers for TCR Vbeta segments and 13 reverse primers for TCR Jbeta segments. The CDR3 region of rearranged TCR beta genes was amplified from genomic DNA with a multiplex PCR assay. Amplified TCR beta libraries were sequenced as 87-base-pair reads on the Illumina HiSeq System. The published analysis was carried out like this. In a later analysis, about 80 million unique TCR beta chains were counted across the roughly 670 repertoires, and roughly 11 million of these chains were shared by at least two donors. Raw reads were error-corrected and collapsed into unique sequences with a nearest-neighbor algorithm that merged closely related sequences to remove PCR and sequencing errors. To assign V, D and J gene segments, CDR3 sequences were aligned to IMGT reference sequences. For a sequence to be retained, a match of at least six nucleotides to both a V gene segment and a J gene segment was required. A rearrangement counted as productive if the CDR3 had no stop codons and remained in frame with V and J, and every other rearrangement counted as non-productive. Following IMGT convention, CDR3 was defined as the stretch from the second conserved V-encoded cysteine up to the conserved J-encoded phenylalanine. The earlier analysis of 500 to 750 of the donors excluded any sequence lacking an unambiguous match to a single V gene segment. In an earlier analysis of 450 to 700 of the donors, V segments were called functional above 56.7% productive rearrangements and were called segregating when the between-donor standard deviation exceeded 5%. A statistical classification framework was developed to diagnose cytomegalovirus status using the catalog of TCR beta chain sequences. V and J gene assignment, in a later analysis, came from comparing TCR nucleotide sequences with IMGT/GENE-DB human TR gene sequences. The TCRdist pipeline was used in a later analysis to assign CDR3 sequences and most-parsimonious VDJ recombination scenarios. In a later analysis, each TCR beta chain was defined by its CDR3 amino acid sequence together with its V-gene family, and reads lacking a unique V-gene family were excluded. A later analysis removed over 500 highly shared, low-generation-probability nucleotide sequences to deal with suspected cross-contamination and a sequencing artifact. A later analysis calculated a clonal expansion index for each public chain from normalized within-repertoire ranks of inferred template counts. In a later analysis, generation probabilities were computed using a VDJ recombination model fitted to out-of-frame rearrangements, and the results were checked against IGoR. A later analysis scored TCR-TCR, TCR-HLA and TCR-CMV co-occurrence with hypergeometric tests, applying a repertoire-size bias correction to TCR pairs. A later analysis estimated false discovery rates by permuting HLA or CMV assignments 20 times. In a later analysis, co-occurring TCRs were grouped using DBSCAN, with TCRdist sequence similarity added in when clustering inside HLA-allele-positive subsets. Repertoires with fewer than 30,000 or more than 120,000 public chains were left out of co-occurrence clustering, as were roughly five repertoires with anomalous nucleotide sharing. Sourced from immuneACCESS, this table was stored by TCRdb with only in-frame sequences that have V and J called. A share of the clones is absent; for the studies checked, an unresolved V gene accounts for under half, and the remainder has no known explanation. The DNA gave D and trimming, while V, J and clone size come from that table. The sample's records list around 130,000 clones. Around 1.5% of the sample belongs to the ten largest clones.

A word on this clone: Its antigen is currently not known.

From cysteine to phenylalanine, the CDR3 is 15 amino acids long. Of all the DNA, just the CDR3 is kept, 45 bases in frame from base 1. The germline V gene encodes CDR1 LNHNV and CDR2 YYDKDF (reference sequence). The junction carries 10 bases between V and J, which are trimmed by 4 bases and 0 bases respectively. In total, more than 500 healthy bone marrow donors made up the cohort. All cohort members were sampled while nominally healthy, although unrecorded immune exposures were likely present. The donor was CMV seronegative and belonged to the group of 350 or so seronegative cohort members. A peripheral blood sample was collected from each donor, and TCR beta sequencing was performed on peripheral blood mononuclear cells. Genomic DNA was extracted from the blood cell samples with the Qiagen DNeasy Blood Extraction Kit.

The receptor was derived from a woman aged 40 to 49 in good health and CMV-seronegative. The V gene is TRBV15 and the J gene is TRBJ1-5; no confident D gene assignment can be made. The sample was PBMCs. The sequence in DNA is TGTGCCACCAGCACACCAGTCAATAGCAATCAGCCCCAGCATTTT. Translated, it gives CATSTPVNSNQPQHF.